These 14 T cell receptor beta chains came from one sample sequenced in a study of long-term antiretroviral therapy in people with HIV. Sequencing used immunoSEQ v3.0 at survey level. Sequencing used immunoSEQ multiplex PCR; TCRdb keeps in-frame clones, though not all of them. The data contain about 24,000 clones, approximately 80% of them singletons. The specimen was unsorted PBMCs, collected 4.4 years after starting antiretroviral therapy. The origin of the receptors is a man aged 25 to 45 with HIV.

The V gene is TRBV27, the J gene TRBJ2-1; tentatively, D is TRBD1 (5 bases). The CDR3 is 16 residues long. CDR1 is MNHEY and CDR2 is SMNVEV in the germline V gene (reference sequence). Trimming shortened V by 0 bases and J by 8 bases, and 17 bases separated the two germline ends. The CDR3 bases are TGTGCCAGCAGTTTATCTACAGGCAAAGAGTGGCATGAGCAGTTCTTC. It yields the protein CASSLSTGKEWHEQFF.

This clone was observed a single time. This chain links TRBV18 with TRBJ2-1, with 7 bases lining up with TRBD1. V dropped 4 bases and J dropped 2; count of bases not matched to a gene: 5. This CDR3 has 15 amino acids. CDR1 is KGHSH, CDR2 LQKENI, per germline. CDR3 amino acids: CASSRGQEPYNEQFF. CDR3 DNA sequence: TGTGCCAGCTCACGCGGACAGGAGCCCTACAATGAGCAGTTCTTC.

This clone occurred once. The genes are TRBV5-1 and TRBJ1-2; TRBD1 might be the D (6 bases). The CDR3 sequence is 13 residues long. Germline lookup yields CDR1 SGHRS and CDR2 YFSETQ. V lost 4 bases and J 4 bases, leaving 11 bases between the germline ends. The CDR3 bases are TGCGCCAGCAGCGGAGGACAGACCTATGGCTACACCTTC. Translated: CASSGGQTYGYTF. The variable domain in full, completed from reference TRBV5-1 and TRBJ1-2, reads KAGVTQTPRYLIKTRGQQVTLSCSPISGHRSVSWYQQTPGQGLQFLFEYFSETQRNKGNFPGRFSGRQFSNSRSEMNVSTLELGDSALYLCASSGGQTYGYTFGSGTRLTVV.

Written as DNA, the CDR3 is TGCGCCAGCAGCTTGCCAACTAATGAAAAACTGTTTTTT. Protein sequence: CASSLPTNEKLFF. The rearrangement joins TRBV5-1 to TRBJ1-4; D unresolved. The CDR3 loop spans 13 amino acids. Trimming took 1 base from V and 0 from J, leaving 1 base between them. Germline CDR1 SGHRS, CDR2 YFSETQ.

J is TRBJ2-7 and V is TRBV7-2; the D gene is possibly TRBD2 (6 bases). V lost 4 bases and J 5 bases, leaving 24 bases between the germline ends. Germline V gene data show CDR1 as SGHTA and CDR2 as FQGNSA. CDR3 size: 17 residues. As DNA, the CDR3 is TGTGCCAGCAGCTCCCTAGTAGTTCGGTTGGGAGGTGACGAGCAGTACTTC. This translates into CASSSLVVRLGGDEQYF.

This clone was picked up a small number of times. The chain couples TRBV9 to TRBJ2-7; D possibly corresponds to TRBD2 (5 bases). Germline V gene lookup returns CDR1 SGDLS and CDR2 YYNGEE. V was shortened by 0 bases and J by 2 bases, with 9 bases between the two germline ends. This CDR3 is built from 14 residues. CDR3 in DNA: TGTGCCAGCAGCGTAGACGGGGAACCCTACGAGCAGTACTTC. It specifies CASSVDGEPYEQYF.

The chain uses TRBV6-4 and TRBJ2-3, with D possibly being TRBD1 (5 bases). The CDR3 length is 15 residues. V was pared by 4 bases and J by 6 bases, with 17 bases between. Germline V gives CDR1 MRHNA, CDR2 SNTAGT. As DNA, the CDR3 is TGTGCCAGCAGTGTAAGGCCGCTGGGGCTGGATACGCAGTATTTT. As protein: CASSVRPLGLDTQYF.

This chain uses TRBV6-1 with TRBJ1-3; D remains ambiguous. Trimming removed 2 bases from V and 0 bases from J, with 2 bases in between. Germline V gives CDR1 MNHNS, CDR2 SASEGT. CDR3 length: 13 residues. The CDR3 spells CASSEISGNTIYF. CDR3 in DNA: TGTGCCAGCAGTGAAATCTCTGGAAACACCATATATTTT.

V usage is TRBV19 and J usage is TRBJ2-7, with D tentatively TRBD1 (5 bases). This CDR3 is built from 14 residues. V dropped 5 bases and J dropped 7 bases, with 18 bases sitting between them. The germline CDR1 and CDR2 sequences are LNHDA and SQIVND (reference sequence). In nucleotides, the CDR3 is TGTGCCAGTAGTCACAAGGGGTCAGGGCGTGAGCAGTACTTC. This encodes CASSHKGSGREQYF.

This chain links TRBV19 with TRBJ2-3; D is perhaps TRBD1 or TRBD2 (5 bases each). The CDR3 loop spans 14 amino acids. The germline V gene encodes CDR1 LNHDA and CDR2 SQIVND (reference sequence). The V and J ends lost 6 bases and 0 bases respectively, with 10 bases between them. CDR3 loop: CASRRDGSTDTQYF. The CDR3 region has the DNA TGTGCCAGTAGAAGGGACGGTAGCACAGATACGCAGTATTTT.

The chain recombines TRBV6-1 with TRBJ1-1; tentative D call: TRBD1 (5 bases). The CDR3 consists of 14 residues. With 1 base removed from V and 2 bases from J, the gap between germline ends came to 8 bases. CDR1 is MNHNS, CDR2 SASEGT, per germline. CDR3 bases: TGTGCCAGCAGTGAAGGTAGGGGAAACACTGAAGCTTTCTTT. Its translation: CASSEGRGNTEAFF.

The CDR3 DNA sequence: TGCAGCGTTGAATATGGTCGGTCCACTGAAGCTTTCTTT. Translating it yields CSVEYGRSTEAFF. The rearrangement uses TRBV29-1 and TRBJ1-1; D is ambiguous. The CDR3 totals 13 residues. From germline, CDR1 is SQVTM and CDR2 ANQGSEA. V gave up 2 bases and J gave up 4 bases, with 11 bases separating them.

The gene calls are TRBV11-2 and TRBJ2-5; TRBD2 is a possible D gene (6 bases). This CDR3 has 15 amino acids. Germline V gene lookup returns CDR1 SGHAT and CDR2 FQNNGV. Trimming stripped 3 bases from V and 5 bases from J, with 16 bases between. CDR3 nucleotides: TGTGCCAGCAGCTTCCCGGCGGAGGGCGAGGAGACCCAGTACTTC. This codes for CASSFPAEGEETQYF.

The chain is built from TRBV6-1 and TRBJ2-7; no reliable D call. Per the germline V gene, CDR1 is MNHNS and CDR2 is SASEGT. Trimming stripped 0 bases from V and 0 bases from J, with 12 bases between. This CDR3 region has 16 residues. CDR3 bases: TGTGCCAGCAGTGAAGCGTGGGCAGGTTACTCCTACGAGCAGTACTTC. This translates into CASSEAWAGYSYEQYF.